This T cell receptor beta chain was captured in a study of T-cell reconstitution after alpha-beta-depleted transplantation in children. CDR3 size: 14 residues. The V gene's germline CDR1 is SGHTS and CDR2 YDEGEE. Trimming left V 3 bases short and J 0 bases short, with 10 bases between. The TCRbeta library incorporated unique molecular identifiers. MiXCR, applied by TCRdb to the PCR reads, yields one record per CDR3 protein. The sample has 400,000 to 500,000 distinct CDR3 sequences, under 13% seen once; the top ten hold about 5%. This TCR came from a human donor who donated a stem cell graft to a child with acute myeloid leukemia. V is TRBV5-8 and J is TRBJ2-7; D gene uncertain. The material sequenced was PBMCs from the stem cell graft donor, taken from the stem cell graft. For the CDR3, the DNA is TGTGCCAGCAGCTCCGGGCTCCGCTCCTACGAGCAGTACTTC. Protein sequence: CASSSGLRSYEQYF.